Many counts were recorded for the clone carrying this T cell receptor (beta chain). Its antigen is currently unknown. RNA transcripts served as the template for amplifying TCR beta CDR3 regions. A set of HTBI primers served as the primers for a first-round RT-PCR of the TCR CDR3. TCRdb reprocessed the multiplex PCR reads with MiXCR, giving one entry per CDR3 protein. This table has 300,000 or so distinct CDR3 sequences, about a sixth appearing once. Uncontrolled infection, other autoimmune disease, pregnancy or lactation excluded patients. Thyroid ultrasound, orbital computed tomography, clinical symptoms, and serum thyroxine and TRAb underpinned diagnoses. The sample is drawn from a study of T cells in Graves' hyperthyroidism and ophthalmopathy. V lost 2 bases and J 9 bases, leaving 11 bases between the germline ends. CDR3 size: 13 residues. Germline lookup yields CDR1 LGHDT and CDR2 YNNKEL (reference sequence).

Study-wide results and caveats: Most clonotypes expanded in the thyroid (above 0.001) were also present in blood.

The genes are TRBV3-1 and TRBJ2-1; the D gene is possibly TRBD2 (5 bases). The TCR was taken from a woman aged 55-69 years with Graves' ophthalmopathy. The material sequenced was blood. The CDR3 DNA sequence: TGTGCCAGCAGCCAATTTGGTGGAGGTGAGCAGTTCTTC. This encodes CASSQFGGGEQFF.